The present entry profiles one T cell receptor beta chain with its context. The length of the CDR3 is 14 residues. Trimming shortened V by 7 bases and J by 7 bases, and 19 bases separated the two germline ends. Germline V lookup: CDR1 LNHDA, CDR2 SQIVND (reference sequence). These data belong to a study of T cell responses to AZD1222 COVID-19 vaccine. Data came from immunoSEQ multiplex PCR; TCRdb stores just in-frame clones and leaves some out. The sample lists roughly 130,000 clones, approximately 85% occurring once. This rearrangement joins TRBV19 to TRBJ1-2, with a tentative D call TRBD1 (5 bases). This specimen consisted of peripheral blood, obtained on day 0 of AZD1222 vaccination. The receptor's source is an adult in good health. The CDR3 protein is CASTRRGIESGYTF. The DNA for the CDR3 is TGTGCCAGTACCCGGCGGGGGATAGAAAGTGGCTACACCTTC. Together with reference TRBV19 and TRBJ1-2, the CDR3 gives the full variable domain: DGGITQSPKYLFRKEGQNVTLSCEQNLNHDAMYWYRQDPGQGLRLIYYSQIVNDFQKGDIAEGYSVSREKKESFPLTVTSAQKNPTAFYLCASTRRGIESGYTFGSGTRLTVV.